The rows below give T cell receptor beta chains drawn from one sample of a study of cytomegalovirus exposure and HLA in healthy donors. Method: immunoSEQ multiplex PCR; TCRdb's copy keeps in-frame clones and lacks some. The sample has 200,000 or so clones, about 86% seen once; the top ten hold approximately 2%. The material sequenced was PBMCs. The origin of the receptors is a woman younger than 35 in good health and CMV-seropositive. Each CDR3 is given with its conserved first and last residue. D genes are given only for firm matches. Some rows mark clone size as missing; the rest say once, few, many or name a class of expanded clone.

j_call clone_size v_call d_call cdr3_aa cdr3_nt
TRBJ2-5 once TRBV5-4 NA CASSIGGLASNRETQYF TGTGCCAGCAGCATAGGTGGCTTGGCTAGCAATCGAGAGACCCAGTACTTC
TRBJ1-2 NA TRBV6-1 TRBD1 CASSEASKGAYGYTF TGTGCCAGCAGTGAAGCTTCAAAGGGGGCCTATGGCTACACCTTC
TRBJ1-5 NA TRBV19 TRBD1 CASSGDRYQPQHF TGTGCCAGTAGTGGGGACAGATATCAGCCCCAGCATTTT
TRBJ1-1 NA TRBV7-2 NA CASSFARLNTEAFF TGTGCCAGCAGCTTCGCCAGGTTGAACACTGAAGCTTTCTTT
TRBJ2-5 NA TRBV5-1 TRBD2 CACTNSGDGETQYF TGCGCCTGCACCAACAGCGGGGATGGAGAGACCCAGTACTTC
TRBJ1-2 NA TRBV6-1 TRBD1 CASTTGVYGYTF TGTGCCAGCACTACAGGGGTCTATGGCTACACCTTC
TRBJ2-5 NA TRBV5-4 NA CASSPVGHTQYF TGTGCCAGCAGCCCCGTGGGACACACCCAGTACTTC
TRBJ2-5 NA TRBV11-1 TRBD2 CASSLATSGGQETQYF TGTGCCAGCAGCTTAGCGACTAGCGGGGGGCAAGAGACCCAGTACTTC
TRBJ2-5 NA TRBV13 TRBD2 CASSAPGGETQYF TGTGCCAGCAGCGCACCGGGGGGAGAGACCCAGTACTTC
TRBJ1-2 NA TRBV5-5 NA CASSYVSPYYTF TGTGCCAGCAGTTACGTAAGCCCCTACTACACCTTC
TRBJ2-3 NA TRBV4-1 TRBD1 CASSQVRGQGAVTATDTQYF TGCGCCAGCAGCCAAGTCAGGGGACAGGGGGCAGTGACTGCTACAGATACGCAGTATTTT
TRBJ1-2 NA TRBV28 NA CASRPRSRWGGYYGYTF TGTGCCAGCAGGCCCAGATCGCGGTGGGGGGGTTACTATGGCTACACCTTC
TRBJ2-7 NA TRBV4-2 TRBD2 CASSQDPAGGPYEQYF TGTGCCAGCAGCCAAGATCCAGCGGGGGGTCCCTACGAGCAGTACTTC
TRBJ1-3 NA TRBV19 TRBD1 CASSYSGQVISGNTIYF TGTGCCAGTAGTTACTCGGGACAGGTGATTTCTGGAAACACCATATATTTT
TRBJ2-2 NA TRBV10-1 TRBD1 CASRTGDAGELFF TGCGCCAGCCGGACAGGGGACGCCGGGGAGCTGTTTTTT
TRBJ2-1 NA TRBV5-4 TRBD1 CASSKGQGASSEQFF TGTGCCAGCAGCAAGGGACAGGGGGCGTCCAGTGAGCAGTTCTTC
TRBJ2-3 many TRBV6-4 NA CASSDMGEADTQYF TGTGCCAGCAGTGACATGGGTGAGGCAGATACGCAGTATTTT
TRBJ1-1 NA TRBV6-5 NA CASSYSSRAEAFF TGTGCCAGCAGTTACTCATCGCGGGCTGAAGCTTTCTTT
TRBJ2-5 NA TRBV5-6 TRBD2 CASSFGRGASVETQYF TGTGCCAGCAGCTTTGGGCGGGGGGCCTCCGTAGAGACCCAGTACTTC
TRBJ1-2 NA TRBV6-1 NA CASSDGIYGYTF TGTGCCAGCAGTGACGGGATCTATGGCTACACCTTC
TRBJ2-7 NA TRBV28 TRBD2 CASRRLAGSYEQYF TGTGCCAGTAGACGACTAGCGGGGTCCTACGAGCAGTACTTC
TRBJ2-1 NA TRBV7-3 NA CASSLGGTLNYNEQFF TGTGCCAGCAGCTTAGGTGGGACACTTAATTACAATGAGCAGTTCTTC
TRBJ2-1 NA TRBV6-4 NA CASSSGDQNEQFF TGTGCCAGCAGTTCGGGGGACCAAAATGAGCAGTTCTTC
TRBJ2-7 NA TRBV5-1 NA CAGSAGLAGHEQYF TGCGCCGGCAGCGCGGGACTCGCGGGCCACGAGCAGTACTTC
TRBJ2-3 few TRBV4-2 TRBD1 CASSQEPGQGADTQYF TGTGCCAGCAGCCAAGAGCCGGGACAGGGGGCAGATACGCAGTATTTT
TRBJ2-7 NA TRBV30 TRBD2 CAWSGAGGLIEQYF TGTGCCTGGAGTGGGGCGGGGGGCCTAATCGAGCAGTACTTC
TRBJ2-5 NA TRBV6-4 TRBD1 CASSKTGGAETQYF TGTGCCAGCAGCAAGACAGGGGGAGCGGAGACCCAGTACTTC
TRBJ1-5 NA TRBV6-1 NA CASSNRGNQPQHF TGTGCCAGCAGCAACCGAGGTAATCAGCCCCAGCATTTT
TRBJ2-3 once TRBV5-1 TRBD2 CASSAGGLTDTQYF TGCGCCAGCTCCGCGGGGGGGCTCACAGATACGCAGTATTTT
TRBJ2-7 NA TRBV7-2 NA CASSWLPAAGYEQYF TGTGCCAGCAGCTGGTTACCTGCGGCGGGGTACGAGCAGTACTTC
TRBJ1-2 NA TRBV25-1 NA CASKRGGAGGENYGYTF TGTGCCAGCAAAAGGGGGGGCGCTGGGGGGGAAAACTATGGCTACACCTTC
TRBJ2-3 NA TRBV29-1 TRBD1 CSVEGQGYTDTQYF TGCAGCGTTGAGGGACAGGGGTACACAGATACGCAGTATTTT
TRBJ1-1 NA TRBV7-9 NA CASSSRGRNRVMGTEAFF TGTGCCAGCAGCTCAAGAGGACGGAACAGGGTAATGGGCACTGAAGCTTTCTTT
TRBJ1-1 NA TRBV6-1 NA CASRDKVNTEAFF TGTGCCAGCAGAGACAAAGTGAACACTGAAGCTTTCTTT
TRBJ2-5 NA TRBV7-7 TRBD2 CASSLGVVGGNQETQYF TGTGCCAGCAGCTTAGGGGTGGTCGGGGGGAACCAAGAGACCCAGTACTTC
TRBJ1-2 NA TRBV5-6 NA CASSLGTAVGYTF TGTGCCAGCAGCTTGGGGACAGCAGTCGGCTACACCTTC
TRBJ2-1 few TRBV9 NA CASSTGGPAYNEQFF TGTGCCAGCAGCACAGGTGGGCCAGCCTACAATGAGCAGTTCTTC
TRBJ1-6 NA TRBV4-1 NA CASSQVYRPGLDYNSPLHF TGCGCCAGCAGCCAAGTCTACCGTCCGGGACTGGACTATAATTCACCCCTCCACTTT
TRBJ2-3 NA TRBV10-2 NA CASSSPPRYFAGAQGDTQYF TGCGCCAGCAGCTCGCCGCCCCGATACTTCGCGGGGGCCCAGGGTGATACGCAGTATTTT
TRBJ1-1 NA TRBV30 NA CAWSVMALTEAFF TGTGCCTGGAGTGTGATGGCTTTGACTGAAGCTTTCTTT
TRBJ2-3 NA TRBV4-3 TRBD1 CASSQDREVDTQYF TGCGCCAGCAGCCAGGACAGGGAAGTAGATACGCAGTATTTT
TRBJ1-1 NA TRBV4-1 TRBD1 CASSQDRRTGGLGTEAFF TGCGCCAGCAGCCAAGATCGAAGGACAGGGGGCTTGGGCACTGAAGCTTTCTTT
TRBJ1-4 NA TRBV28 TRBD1 CASSFYRGRFNEKLFF TGTGCCAGCAGTTTTTACAGGGGGCGCTTTAATGAAAAACTGTTTTTT
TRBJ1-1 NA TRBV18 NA CASSPARLNTEAFF TGTGCCAGCTCACCAGCCAGGCTGAACACTGAAGCTTTCTTT
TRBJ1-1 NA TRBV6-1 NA CASSEVAGGTEAFF TGTGCCAGCAGTGAAGTGGCGGGGGGCACTGAAGCTTTCTTT
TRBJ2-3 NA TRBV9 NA CASSVGLLSTQYF TGTGCCAGCAGCGTAGGACTCCTCTCCACGCAGTATTTT
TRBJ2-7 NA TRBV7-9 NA CASSSKAGYYEQYF TGTGCCAGCAGCTCTAAGGCAGGGTACTACGAGCAGTACTTC
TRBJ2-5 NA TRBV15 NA CATSREGDYLYQETQYF TGTGCCACCAGCAGAGAGGGAGACTACCTGTACCAAGAGACCCAGTACTTC
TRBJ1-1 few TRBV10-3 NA CAISESEMSEAFF TGTGCCATCAGTGAGTCGGAGATGAGTGAAGCTTTCTTT
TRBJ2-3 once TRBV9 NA CASSVRTERTATQYF TGTGCCAGCAGCGTCCGGACAGAAAGGACAGCTACGCAGTATTTT
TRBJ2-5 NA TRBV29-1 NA CSVGGGEKETQYF TGCAGCGTTGGGGGGGGCGAAAAAGAGACCCAGTACTTC
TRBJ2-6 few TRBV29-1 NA CSAVGSGANVLTF TGCAGCGCCGTCGGCTCTGGGGCCAACGTCCTGACTTTC
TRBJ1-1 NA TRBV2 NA CASKKTAREAFF TGTGCCAGCAAGAAGACAGCGCGGGAAGCTTTCTTT
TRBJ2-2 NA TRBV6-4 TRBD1 CASSDGQGTGELFF TGTGCCAGCAGTGACGGACAGGGCACCGGGGAGCTGTTTTTT
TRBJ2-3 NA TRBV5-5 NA CASTYLGDTQYF TGTGCCAGCACCTATCTCGGAGATACGCAGTATTTT